This T cell receptor beta chain derives from a study of regulatory T cells in long-lasting Graves disease. General study findings and limits: Under persistent disease, TRBV28, TRBJ1-2 and TRBJ2-5 were used preferentially. New patients shared fewer public clonotypes (about 1,000) than persistent patients did (more than 2,500).

As regards this clonotype: Its antigen is not identified.

The CDR3 is 16 residues long. CDR1 is SEHNR, CDR2 FQNEAQ, per germline (reference sequence). V lost 1 base and J lost 6; bases outside the gene matches: 8. The TCR beta library used iRepertoire HTBI primers with Arm-PCR amplification of CDR3. Each CDR3 protein is one row after TCRdb ran MiXCR on the multiplex PCR reads. The data show roughly 530,000 distinct CDR3 sequences, with 15% to 20% seen just once and 25% held by the top ten. Noted time point: newly diagnosed GD, antithyroid drugs for less than 3 months. Extracted PBMC RNA gave rise to the TCR library. This same sample was also part of a study on T cells in Graves' hyperthyroidism and ophthalmopathy. Turning to that study: Graves' hyperthyroidism without ophthalmopathy progression within 18 months was termed stable. The primer set for the first-round RT-PCR of the TCR CDR3 was HTBI.

The rearrangement links TRBV7-9 to TRBJ1-4; 7 bases match TRBD1. The sequence was obtained from a woman aged 40-65 years with Graves disease. The material sequenced was peripheral blood mononuclear cells (PBMCs), taken at new diagnosis, from a patient treated with antithyroid drugs. As DNA, the CDR3 is TGTGCCAGCAGCTTAGGATCGAGGGGGCTTTATGAAAAACTGTTTTTT. Protein: CASSLGSRGLYEKLFF.